The clone carrying this TCR beta chain was detected only once. Its antigen is unidentified. Extracted RNA was reverse transcribed, and the resulting cDNA served as sequencing template. TCRdb's copy holds only in-frame clones and misses some; the assay was immunoSEQ multiplex PCR. This table has 45,000 to 70,000 clones, about 96% appearing once. This sample was included in a study of CD8+ T cells in alopecia areata. Study-level information: Patients received oral tofacitinib, 5 to 10 mg twice daily, for moderate-to-severe alopecia areata.

Study-wide results and caveats: Normal skin contains resident alphabeta T cells, and these are also sequenced in scalp samples.

This receptor was identified in a human donor with alopecia areata. The starting material was CD8+ T cells sorted from blood, obtained at week 0.

CDR3: CASSLTGGDYEQYF. The DNA of the CDR3 is TGTGCCAGCAGCTTAACTGGCGGGGACTACGAGCAGTACTTC. The chain employs TRBV7-3 and TRBJ2-7; D possibly corresponds to TRBD2 (6 bases). The V and J ends lost 0 bases and 3 bases respectively, with 9 bases between them. Germline CDR1 reads SGHTA; CDR2 reads FQGTGA. CDR3 length: 14 residues.